Following are 24 T cell receptor beta chains from one sample sequenced in a study of T cell responses to AZD1222 COVID-19 vaccine. Method: immunoSEQ multiplex PCR; TCRdb's copy keeps in-frame clones and lacks some. The sample consists of about 130,000 clones, 75% to 90% of them appearing once. The sample was peripheral blood, taken on day 0 of AZD1222 vaccination. These receptors were collected from an adult in good health.

This chain links TRBV19 with TRBJ1-2; no reliable D call. Germline V lookup: CDR1 LNHDA, CDR2 SQIVND (reference sequence). The CDR3 covers 13 residues. Trimming left V 3 bases short and J 5 bases short, with 10 bases between. CDR3 in DNA: TGTGCCAGTAGTATGCGACAAGTTTATGGCTACACCTTC. Protein: CASSMRQVYGYTF.

V usage is TRBV29-1 and J usage is TRBJ1-1; no reliable D call. Germline V gives CDR1 SQVTM, CDR2 ANQGSEA. CDR3 length: 13 amino acids. Trimming pared 0 bases from V and 3 bases from J, leaving 8 bases between. The CDR3 nucleotides are TGCAGCGTTGAAGAGGACGGATACACTGAAGCTTTCTTT. This gives the protein CSVEEDGYTEAFF.

The chain employs TRBV19 and TRBJ1-6, with a weak D call TRBD1 (5 bases). This CDR3 region has 16 residues. In germline, CDR1 is LNHDA, CDR2 SQIVND (reference sequence). The V and J ends lost 3 bases and 9 bases respectively, with 18 bases between them. CDR3 bases: TGTGCCAGTAGTATGAGGGACCTTACCGGAGGTTCACCCCTCCACTTT. Encoded protein: CASSMRDLTGGSPLHF.

The V call is TRBV7-8, the J call TRBJ1-2; D is possibly TRBD1 (5 bases). Germline CDR1 reads SGHVS; CDR2 reads FQNEAQ. V lost 0 bases and J lost 7, with 12 bases in between. The CDR3 runs to 14 residues. The CDR3 region has the DNA TGTGCCAGCAGCTTAGCCGTAGGGGCTGGTGGCTACACCTTC. It is translated as CASSLAVGAGGYTF.

This clone was detected only a few times. The CDR3 protein is CASSQEWQGSNYGYTF. The CDR3 region has the DNA TGTGCCAGCAGCCAAGAGTGGCAGGGTAGTAACTATGGCTACACCTTC. The chain joins TRBV3-1 (or the pseudogene TRBV3-2) to TRBJ1-2; maybe TRBD1 (5 bases). The CDR3 is 16 amino acids. CDR1 is LGHDT, CDR2 YNNKEL, per germline (reference sequence). The V end lost 0 bases, the J end lost 1 base, and 12 bases lay between the germline ends.

The chain carries TRBV24-1 and TRBJ2-7, with TRBD1 matching 12 bases. Germline CDR1 KGHDR, CDR2 SFDVKD. The CDR3 extends over 17 amino acids. The V and J ends lost 12 bases and 2 bases, in that order; junction bases with no gene match: 16. This CDR3 reads CAPLPAPGQGATYEQYF. CDR3 bases: TGTGCCCCCCTTCCTGCCCCGGGACAGGGGGCGACCTACGAGCAGTACTTC.

This clone has just a few counts. The chain couples TRBV30 to TRBJ2-2; D call uncertain. The V and J ends lost 1 base and 6 bases respectively, with 3 bases between them. The CDR3 is made up of 11 amino acids. From germline, CDR1 is GTSNPN and CDR2 SVGIG (reference sequence). This chain's CDR3 is CAWSEAGELFF. CDR3 DNA sequence: TGTGCCTGGAGTGAGGCCGGGGAGCTGTTTTTT.

Note on this clone: Germline is not matched at one junction end, which may reflect a read error. The chain uses TRBV7-7 and TRBJ2-7, with no clear D. CDR3 length: 14 residues. The germline gives CDR1 SSHAT, CDR2 FNYEAQ (reference sequence). In nucleotides, the CDR3 is TGTGCTAGCAGCACCGGCGGAGCCTCCTACGAGCAGTACTTC. Its protein product is CASSTGGASYEQYF. The entire variable domain, with the rest obtained from reference TRBV7-7 and TRBJ2-7, is as follows: GAGVSQSPRYKVTKRGQDVTLRCDPISSHATLYWYQQALGQGPEFLTYFNYEAQPDKSGLPSDRFSAERPEGSISTLTIQRTEQRDSAMYRCASSTGGASYEQYFGPGTRLTVT.

This chain uses TRBV19 with TRBJ1-5, with TRBD1 as a possible D gene (5 bases). The CDR3 totals 15 residues. CDR1 and CDR2 (germline): LNHDA, SQIVND (reference sequence). V lost 4 bases and J lost 5, with 15 bases in between. The CDR3: CASSTAGNSHQPQHF. CDR3 nucleotide sequence: TGTGCCAGTAGTACAGCAGGGAACTCCCATCAGCCCCAGCATTTT.

This clone was found once. Other DNA sequences in the sample encode the same CDR3. The chain links TRBV11-2 to TRBJ1-1, with D unclear. This CDR3 has 13 amino acids. The V gene lost 1 base and the J gene lost 1 base, with 4 bases spanning the gap. Germline loops: CDR1 SGHAT, CDR2 FQNNGV. CDR3 loop: CASSLGGNTEAFF. For the CDR3, the DNA is TGTGCCAGCAGCTTAGGAGGGAACACTGAAGCTTTCTTT.

The rearrangement links TRBV7-8 to TRBJ2-5, with D hard to call. Trimming left V 5 bases short and J 6 bases short, with 10 bases between. The CDR3 loop spans 12 amino acids. Germline loops: CDR1 SGHVS, CDR2 FQNEAQ. CDR3 nucleotide sequence: TGTGCCAGCAGCCCCTCCCCGCAGACCCAGTACTTC. This gives the protein CASSPSPQTQYF.

V gene TRBV2 combines with J gene TRBJ2-1; D may correspond to TRBD1 or TRBD2 (6 bases each). Germline V gene sequence: CDR1 SNHLY, CDR2 FYNNEI. The CDR3 loop spans 15 amino acids. V was pared by 10 bases and J by 9 bases, with 25 bases between. The CDR3, as DNA: TGTGCCACCTCACTAAGGGTGGACGGGGGCGGTGAGCAGTTCTTC. Translated, it gives CATSLRVDGGGEQFF.

The genes are TRBV5-1 and TRBJ1-4; TRBD1 matches 9 bases. The V segment lost 2 bases and the J segment 5 bases; nucleotides outside the gene matches: 10. Germline CDR1 is SGHRS and CDR2 is YFSETQ. The CDR3 is made up of 17 amino acids. The CDR3 region is CASSFDPPGQGNEKLFF. CDR3 DNA: TGCGCCAGCAGCTTCGACCCGCCGGGACAGGGAAATGAAAAACTGTTTTTT.

This rearrangement joins TRBV27 to TRBJ1-5; 7 bases are a match to TRBD1. The CDR3 loop spans 19 amino acids. With 2 bases clipped from V and 2 bases from J, the junction kept 15 bases outside the gene matches. Germline CDR1 is MNHEY and CDR2 is SMNVEV (reference sequence). The CDR3 bases are TGTGCCAGCAGTTTAGCGCCCCGGACAGGCCAGTGGGGCAATCAGCCCCAGCATTTT. It specifies CASSLAPRTGQWGNQPQHF.

The chain joins TRBV19 to TRBJ1-5; D unresolved. The V gene lost 0 bases and the J gene lost 1 base, with 13 bases spanning the gap. This CDR3 comprises 17 residues. Per the germline V gene, CDR1 is LNHDA and CDR2 is SQIVND (reference sequence). The CDR3 spells CASSIDRWEESNQPQHF. DNA for the CDR3: TGTGCCAGTAGTATAGATAGATGGGAGGAGAGCAATCAGCCCCAGCATTTT. Based on the CDR3 plus reference TRBV19 and TRBJ1-5, the full variable domain is DGGITQSPKYLFRKEGQNVTLSCEQNLNHDAMYWYRQDPGQGLRLIYYSQIVNDFQKGDIAEGYSVSREKKESFPLTVTSAQKNPTAFYLCASSIDRWEESNQPQHFGDGTRLSIL.

The chain combines TRBV4-1 with TRBJ1-5; D ambiguous. V was pared by 2 bases and J by 0 bases, with 8 bases between. CDR3 length equals 15 residues. CDR1 is MGHRA, CDR2 YSYEKL, per germline. The CDR3 DNA follows: TGCGCCAGCAGCCAAAGTGGACTTAGCAATCAGCCCCAGCATTTT. Translated: CASSQSGLSNQPQHF.

The rearrangement uses TRBV19 and TRBJ1-1; maybe TRBD1 (5 bases). The CDR3 consists of 13 residues. CDR1 LNHDA and CDR2 SQIVND come from the germline V gene (reference sequence). The V gene lost 3 bases and the J gene lost 7 bases, with 12 bases spanning the gap. The CDR3 region is CASSMGLTFEAFF. The CDR3 DNA is TGTGCCAGTAGTATGGGACTCACCTTTGAAGCTTTCTTT.

V usage is TRBV2 and J usage is TRBJ1-6, with 8 bases aligning to TRBD1. CDR3 length: 14 amino acids. CDR1 and CDR2 (germline): SNHLY, FYNNEI. V lost 1 base to trimming and J lost 10 bases; unmatched junction nucleotides: 3. CDR3 protein: CASSEGTGPSPLHF. The CDR3, as DNA: TGTGCCAGCAGTGAAGGGACAGGGCCCTCACCCCTCCACTTT.

V is TRBV13 and J is TRBJ1-1, with D perhaps TRBD1 (5 bases). There are 13 residues in the CDR3. Germline V gene lookup returns CDR1 PRHDT and CDR2 FYEKMQ (reference sequence). Trimming cost V 2 bases and J 1 base, with 5 bases left between them. The chain's CDR3 is CASSLQGNTEAFF. In DNA form, the CDR3 reads TGTGCCAGCAGCTTACAGGGGAACACTGAAGCTTTCTTT. Combining the CDR3 with reference TRBV13 and TRBJ1-1 gives the whole variable domain AAGVIQSPRHLIKEKRETATLKCYPIPRHDTVYWYQQGPGQDPQFLISFYEKMQSDKGSIPDRFSAQQFSDYHSELNMSSLELGDSALYFCASSLQGNTEAFFGQGTRLTVV.

This sequence joins TRBV18 and TRBJ1-1, with a possible D match to TRBD1 (6 bases). The V end was cut by 3 bases, the J end by 6 bases, with 8 bases between. This CDR3 region has 12 residues. Germline V gene sequence: CDR1 KGHSH, CDR2 LQKENI. CDR3 sequence: CASSPRGPEAFF. CDR3 sequence (DNA): TGTGCCAGCTCACCCAGGGGACCTGAAGCTTTCTTT.

This clone was seen only once. The V call is TRBV5-1, the J call TRBJ1-2, with a possible D match to TRBD1 (5 bases). CDR1 is SGHRS and CDR2 is YFSETQ in the germline V gene. V lost 5 bases and J lost 4, with 15 bases in between. This CDR3 is built from 14 residues. CDR3 in amino acids: CASSYNGDSYGYTF. CDR3 DNA: TGCGCCAGCAGTTACAATGGGGACTCCTATGGCTACACCTTC.

The genes are TRBV6-2 or TRBV6-3 and TRBJ2-7, with D perhaps TRBD1 (6 bases). V lost 5 bases and J lost 4, with 15 bases in between. Germline V gene lookup returns CDR1 MNHEY and CDR2 SVGEGT. The length of the CDR3 is 14 residues. The CDR3 coding sequence is TGTGCCAGCAGTACCGGACAGTCTCCTTACGAGCAGTACTTC. Translation: CASSTGQSPYEQYF.

The rearrangement links TRBV5-1 to TRBJ2-7, with 8 bases lining up with TRBD2. This CDR3 region has 15 residues. CDR1 and CDR2 (germline): SGHRS, YFSETQ. Trimming at V came to 4 bases and at J to 1 base, leaving 7 bases not matched to a gene. CDR3 bases: TGCGCCAGCAGCCAAAGCGGGAGTAGGTCCTACGAGCAGTACTTC. It encodes CASSQSGSRSYEQYF.

The chain carries TRBV6-5 and TRBJ1-4, with 7 bases lining up with TRBD1. CDR1 and CDR2 (germline): MNHEY, SVGAGI. J gave up 11 bases and V 5 bases, and 11 bases lay outside the gene matches. The CDR3 consists of 14 residues. Here the CDR3 DNA reads TGTGCCAGCAGTCCCATGGGACAGACGTGGAAACTGTTTTTT. Translated, it gives CASSPMGQTWKLFF.